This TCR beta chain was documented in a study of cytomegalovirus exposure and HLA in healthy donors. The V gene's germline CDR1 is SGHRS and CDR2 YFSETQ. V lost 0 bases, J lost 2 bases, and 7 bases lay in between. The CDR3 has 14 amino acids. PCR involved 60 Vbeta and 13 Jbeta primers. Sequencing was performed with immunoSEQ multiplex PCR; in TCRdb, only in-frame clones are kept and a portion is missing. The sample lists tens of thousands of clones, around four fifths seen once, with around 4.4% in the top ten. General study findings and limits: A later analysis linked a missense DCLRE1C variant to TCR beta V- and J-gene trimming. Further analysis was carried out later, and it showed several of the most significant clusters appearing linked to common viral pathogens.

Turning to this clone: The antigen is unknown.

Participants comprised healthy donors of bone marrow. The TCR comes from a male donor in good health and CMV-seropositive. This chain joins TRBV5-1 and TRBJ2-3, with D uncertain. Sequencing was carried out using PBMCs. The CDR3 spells CASSLEQLTDTQYF. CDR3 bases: TGCGCCAGCAGCTTGGAACAGCTCACAGATACGCAGTATTTT. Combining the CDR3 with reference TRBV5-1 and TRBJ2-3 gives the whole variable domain KAGVTQTPRYLIKTRGQQVTLSCSPISGHRSVSWYQQTPGQGLQFLFEYFSETQRNKGNFPGRFSGRQFSNSRSEMNVSTLELGDSALYLCASSLEQLTDTQYFGPGTRLTVL.